Shown below are 30 T cell receptor beta chains from a single sample sequenced in a study of molecular identifiers for immune sequencing clone quantification. TCRdb reprocessed the PCR reads via MiXCR and lists one record per CDR3 protein. Of about 510,000 distinct CDR3 sequences listed, about a fifth are singletons. Sequenced sample: naive CD8+ T cells from blood, with Jurkat cell RNA spiked in. The subset denotes: FACS-sorted CD8+CD4-CCR7+CD45RA+ naive T cells. The source of these receptors is a human donor in good health. Some libraries in this study had Jurkat cell RNA spiked in.

There are many counts of this clonotype. The chain links TRBV5-1 to TRBJ1-2; D gene ambiguous. Trimming left V 2 bases short and J 10 bases short, with 9 bases between. The CDR3 totals 11 residues. Germline-derived CDR1 and CDR2 are SGHRS and YFSETQ. The CDR3 loop is CASSFTGDYTF. The CDR3 bases are TGCGCCAGCAGCTTTACGGGCGACTACACCTTC.

This clonotype was seen repeatedly, ten times or more. The V gene is TRBV25-1, the J gene TRBJ2-5; D remains ambiguous. The CDR3 totals 13 residues. Germline loops: CDR1 MGHDK, CDR2 SYGVNS. Trimming pared 1 base from V and 5 bases from J, leaving 8 bases between. DNA for the CDR3: TGTGCCAGCAGTGAATCCTATACTGAGACCCAGTACTTC. Translating it yields CASSESYTETQYF.

The chain joins TRBV11-2 to TRBJ2-3, with D hard to call. The ends were cut back, 4 bases at V and 3 bases at J, with 8 bases in the middle. There are 13 residues in the CDR3. CDR1 and CDR2 (germline): SGHAT, FQNNGV. Written as DNA, the CDR3 is TGTGCCAGCAGCTCCCTCCCGACAGATACGCAGTATTTT. Its translation: CASSSLPTDTQYF.

The V gene is TRBV27, the J gene TRBJ2-1; no clear D. Germline V gives CDR1 MNHEY, CDR2 SMNVEV (reference sequence). This CDR3 comprises 15 residues. V lost 6 bases and J lost 0, with 12 bases in between. This CDR3 reads CASSVDPVSYNEQFF. CDR3 nucleotide sequence: TGTGCCAGCAGCGTTGACCCGGTCTCCTACAATGAGCAGTTCTTC.

This rearrangement joins TRBV10-3 to TRBJ2-7; 13 nucleotides match TRBD2. The ends lost 3 bases at V and 2 bases at J; junction bases unmatched: 7. The germline CDR1 and CDR2 sequences are ENHRY and SYGVKD. The CDR3 spans 17 residues. The DNA of the CDR3 is TGTGCCATCAGTGACTGGACTAGCGGGGGTCGGACCTACGAGCAGTACTTC. Protein: CAISDWTSGGRTYEQYF.

This clonotype was seen only a few times. CDR3 sequence reads: CASSLTGTSNSPLHF. CDR3 nucleotides: TGTGCCAGCAGTTTAACCGGGACATCGAATTCACCCCTCCACTTT. The V call is TRBV12-3 or TRBV12-4, the J call TRBJ1-6; perhaps TRBD1 as D (6 bases). Trimming removed 2 bases at V and 7 bases at J, with 12 bases between. The CDR3 is 15 amino acids.

This chain connects TRBV7-9 to TRBJ2-5; 10 positions match TRBD2. With 2 bases clipped from V and 4 bases from J, the junction kept 7 bases outside the gene matches. The CDR3 runs to 16 residues. Germline CDR1 SEHNR, CDR2 FQNEAQ (reference sequence). The DNA of the CDR3 is TGTGCCAGCAGCTTACTTGCTAGCGGGAGTTTAGAGACCCAGTACTTC. It specifies CASSLLASGSLETQYF.

Comment on this clonotype: A read error may produce the germline difference seen at one junction end. The V and J genes are TRBV6-2 or TRBV6-3 and TRBJ1-5; no clear D. The germline V gene encodes CDR1 MNHEY and CDR2 SVGEGT. This CDR3 is 14 amino acids long. Written as DNA, the CDR3 is TGTGCCAGCAGTTACGGCTATTCGGGTCAGCCCCGGCATTTT. Amino acid sequence: CASSYGYSGQPRHF.

This clonotype was detected a few times. The gene calls are TRBV12-3 or TRBV12-4 and TRBJ1-6; D not resolved. This CDR3 spans 14 amino acids. V was clipped by 2 bases and J by 10 bases, with 12 bases between them. The CDR3: CASSLTGGRSPLHF. In nucleotides, the CDR3 is TGTGCCAGCAGTTTAACCGGAGGGAGATCACCCCTCCACTTT.

V and J are TRBV2 and TRBJ2-7; D tentatively fits TRBD1 or TRBD2 (7 bases each). Trimming took 2 bases from V and 4 from J, leaving 21 bases between them. CDR1 is SNHLY, CDR2 FYNNEI, per germline. The CDR3 is made up of 17 amino acids. The CDR3 is CASSELIPGGLFYEQYF. The CDR3 DNA reads TGTGCCAGCAGTGAACTAATCCCAGGGGGACTATTTTACGAGCAGTACTTC. Variable domain in full (rest from reference TRBV2 and TRBJ2-7): EPEVTQTPSHQVTQMGQEVILRCVPISNHLYFYWYRQILGQKVEFLVSFYNNEISEKSEIFDDQFSVERPDGSNFTLKIRSTKLEDSAMYFCASSELIPGGLFYEQYFGPGTRLTVT.

The chain joins TRBV6-2 or TRBV6-3 to TRBJ2-2; 7 nucleotides line up with TRBD1. Germline V gives CDR1 MNHEY, CDR2 SVGEGT. The CDR3 sequence is 16 residues long. V was clipped by 7 bases and J by 1 base; unmatched bases: 9. The chain's CDR3 is CASTHPGTVNTGELFF. The CDR3 DNA follows: TGTGCCAGCACTCACCCCGGGACAGTGAACACCGGGGAGCTGTTTTTT.

This chain links TRBV20-1 with TRBJ2-7; 14 bases line up with TRBD2. The CDR3 runs to 15 residues. With 6 bases clipped from V and 6 bases from J, the junction kept 10 bases outside the gene matches. From germline, CDR1 is DFQATT and CDR2 SNEGSKA (reference sequence). The CDR3 DNA follows: TGCAGTGCCCAGACTAGCGGGAGGGCTCCGGTCGAGCAGTACTTC. Translating gives CSAQTSGRAPVEQYF.

This clonotype was seen more than once but under ten times. The chain uses TRBV6-5 and TRBJ2-2; 8 bases line up with TRBD1. Germline V gene data show CDR1 as MNHEY and CDR2 as SVGAGI. The CDR3 is made up of 13 amino acids. V trimming: 8 bases; J trimming: 5 bases; junction bases outside the gene matches: 4. In DNA, the CDR3 is TGTGCCAGCTCGGACAGGGCTACCGGGGAGCTGTTTTTT. This sequence encodes CASSDRATGELFF.

This clonotype came up once. CDR3 DNA sequence: TGTGCCAGCAGGTGGGCAGGGCGATACGAGACCCAGTACTTC. It yields the protein CASRWAGRYETQYF. The chain has TRBV6-2 or TRBV6-3 and TRBJ2-5; tentative D call: TRBD1 (5 bases). The CDR3 contains 14 residues. Germline-derived CDR1 and CDR2 are MNHEY and SVGEGT. Trimming stripped 6 bases from V and 5 bases from J, with 16 bases between.

This clonotype was counted at least ten times. The genes are TRBV20-1 and TRBJ2-7; D is uncertain. The CDR3 covers 13 residues. The V end was cut by 4 bases, the J end by 3 bases, with 13 bases between. CDR1 and CDR2 from the germline V gene are DFQATT and SNEGSKA (reference sequence). CDR3 in DNA: TGCAGTGCTAAGCACGACCAAAACTACGAGCAGTACTTC. Its protein is CSAKHDQNYEQYF.

Regarding this clonotype: Since a much larger clone is just one base distant, this may be a read error. The chain recombines TRBV10-3 with TRBJ2-7; no definite D call. CDR3 size: 12 residues. Germline V lookup: CDR1 ENHRY, CDR2 SYGVKD. The CDR3 loop is CAISDSSYGQYF. Written as DNA, the CDR3 is TGTGCCATCAGTGATTCCTCCTACGGGCAGTACTTC.

In its sample, this clonotype was seen many times. The chain has TRBV9 and TRBJ1-1, with a possible D match to TRBD1 (6 bases). The CDR3 covers 18 residues. Germline CDR1 is SGDLS and CDR2 is YYNGEE. Deletions cut 1 base from V and 4 bases from J, with 23 bases between. CDR3 residues: CASSVRPGTSPVGTEAFF. The CDR3 DNA sequence: TGTGCCAGCAGCGTAAGGCCAGGGACATCTCCCGTGGGCACTGAAGCTTTCTTT.

In the case of this clonotype: A much larger clone lies a single base off, so this may be a read error. The V call is TRBV12-3 or TRBV12-4, the J call TRBJ1-2, with TRBD1 identical over 7 bases. With V trimmed by 6 bases and J by 4 bases, 14 bases remained unmatched. This CDR3 is built from 16 residues. The DNA for the CDR3 is TGTGCCAGCAGCCTTGGGACAGCCACTTCCAGCTATGGCTACACCTTC. This translates into CASSLGTATSSYGYTF.

This clonotype was seen only a few times. The chain is built from TRBV10-3 and TRBJ2-1; D ambiguous. CDR3 length equals 13 residues. In germline, CDR1 is ENHRY, CDR2 SYGVKD. Deletions cut 6 bases from V and 0 bases from J, with 6 bases between. CDR3 loop: CAIRSSSYNEQFF. As DNA, the CDR3 is TGTGCCATCAGGAGCAGCTCCTACAATGAGCAGTTCTTC.

This clonotype was detected ten times or more. The genes are TRBV3-1 and TRBJ1-1; D unresolved. The V gene's germline CDR1 is LGHDT and CDR2 YNNKEL (reference sequence). This CDR3 comprises 16 residues. V lost 0 bases to trimming and J lost 1 base, with 12 bases between them. CDR3 sequence (DNA): TGTGCCAGCAGCCAAGATTTGGGGATACCGAACACTGAAGCTTTCTTT. It codes for CASSQDLGIPNTEAFF.

The chain recombines TRBV2 with TRBJ1-2; D gene uncertain. The germline CDR1 and CDR2 sequences are SNHLY and FYNNEI. The CDR3 has 13 residues. V lost 2 bases and J lost 6, with 10 bases in between. In DNA, the CDR3 is TGTGCCAGCAGTGAATTGGGATCGGATGGCTACACCTTC. Its protein is CASSELGSDGYTF.

This clonotype was found many times. The chain has TRBV21-1 and TRBJ2-5; TRBD2, the table's D call, was not compared with the DNA. TRBV21-1 is marked as a pseudogene. This CDR3 has 14 residues. Here the CDR3 reads CARNLTGLQETQYF. The DNA of the CDR3 is TGTGCCAGGAACCTGACGGGACTTCAAGAGACCCAGTACTTC.

This clonotype was counted a few times. V and J are TRBV7-2 and TRBJ2-7; D remains unclear. Germline CDR1 reads SGHTA; CDR2 reads FQGNSA. The CDR3 extends over 15 amino acids. Deletions cut 1 base from V and 0 bases from J, with 10 bases between. The CDR3 region has the DNA TGTGCCAGCAGCTTAGTGCCAGAAACCTCCTACGAGCAGTACTTC. It codes for CASSLVPETSYEQYF. Drawing the rest from reference TRBV7-2 and TRBJ2-7, the complete variable domain is GAGVSQSPSNKVTEKGKDVELRCDPISGHTALYWYRQSLGQGLEFLIYFQGNSAPDKSGLPSDRFSAERTGGSVSTLTIQRTQQEDSAVYLCASSLVPETSYEQYFGPGTRLTVT.

The sample holds many counts of this clonotype. The chain joins TRBV4-3 to TRBJ2-7, with D unresolved. Trimming cost V 0 bases and J 0 bases, with 3 bases left between them. Germline V gene sequence: CDR1 LGHNA, CDR2 YSLEER. CDR3 size: 13 residues. DNA of the CDR3: TGCGCCAGCAGCCAAGATCGCTCCTACGAGCAGTACTTC. As protein: CASSQDRSYEQYF.

This clonotype has a handful of counts. The rearrangement links TRBV6-2 or TRBV6-3 to TRBJ1-1, with a weak D call TRBD1 (5 bases). Trimming left V 0 bases short and J 7 bases short, with 12 bases between. The CDR3 contains 14 residues. Germline V CDR1 and CDR2: MNHEY, SVGEGT. The CDR3 DNA sequence: TGTGCCAGCAGTTACTCATCCAGGGCAAATGAAGCTTTCTTT. This gives the protein CASSYSSRANEAFF.

This rearrangement joins TRBV20-1 to TRBJ1-2; 8 bases agree with TRBD1. Germline-derived CDR1 and CDR2 are DFQATT and SNEGSKA (reference sequence). The CDR3 length is 16 residues. Trimming took 6 bases from V and 1 from J; bases not matched to a gene: 13. CDR3 residues: CSAILGTGGDNYGYTF. The CDR3 DNA reads as TGCAGTGCGATTTTGGGGACAGGAGGGGATAACTATGGCTACACCTTC.

This clonotype was recorded at least ten times. The gene calls are TRBV5-5 and TRBJ2-7; D might be TRBD2 (6 bases). V was clipped by 3 bases and J by 7 bases, with 8 bases between them. This CDR3 region has 11 residues. Germline V gene data show CDR1 as SGHKS and CDR2 as YYEKEE (reference sequence). CDR3 in DNA: TGTGCCAGCAGCTGGGGAGGAGAGCAGTACTTC. It yields the protein CASSWGGEQYF. The full variable domain, in which reference TRBV5-5 and TRBJ2-7 provide the parts outside the CDR3, is DAGVTQSPTHLIKTRGQQVTLRCSPISGHKSVSWYQQVLGQGPQFIFQYYEKEERGRGNFPDRFSARQFPNYSSELNVNALLLGDSALYLCASSWGGEQYFGPGTRLTVT.

This clonotype was counted at least ten times. The J gene is TRBJ2-7, the V gene TRBV5-1; the match to TRBD2 covers 10 bases. J lost 6 bases, V lost 2 bases, and 11 bases had no gene match. The CDR3 has 16 amino acids. Germline V gene sequence: CDR1 SGHRS, CDR2 YFSETQ. The CDR3 region is CASSFLWTSGEGEQYF. In DNA form, the CDR3 reads TGCGCCAGCAGCTTCCTGTGGACTAGCGGAGAGGGCGAGCAGTACTTC.

As concerns this clonotype: A much larger clone lies one base from this, so it may be a read error. This rearrangement joins TRBV9 to TRBJ2-2; D might be TRBD2 (5 bases). The CDR3 loop spans 14 amino acids. Germline-derived CDR1 and CDR2 are SGDLS and YYNGEE. CDR3 protein: CASSVGGHTGELVF. CDR3 in DNA: TGTGCCAGCAGCGTAGGAGGCCACACCGGGGAGCTGGTTTTT.

Remarks on this clonotype: A much larger clone differs by one base, so this may be a read error. The chain has TRBV5-1 and TRBJ2-3; 8 positions match TRBD2. The V segment lost 0 bases and the J segment 8 bases; nucleotides outside the gene matches: 14. Germline V gene data show CDR1 as SGHRS and CDR2 as YFSETQ. CDR3 size: 17 residues. DNA of the CDR3: TGCGCCAGCAGCTTGGCGGTCTCCAGACTAGCGATAGGTACGCAGTATTTT. The encoded protein is CASSLAVSRLAIGTQYF.